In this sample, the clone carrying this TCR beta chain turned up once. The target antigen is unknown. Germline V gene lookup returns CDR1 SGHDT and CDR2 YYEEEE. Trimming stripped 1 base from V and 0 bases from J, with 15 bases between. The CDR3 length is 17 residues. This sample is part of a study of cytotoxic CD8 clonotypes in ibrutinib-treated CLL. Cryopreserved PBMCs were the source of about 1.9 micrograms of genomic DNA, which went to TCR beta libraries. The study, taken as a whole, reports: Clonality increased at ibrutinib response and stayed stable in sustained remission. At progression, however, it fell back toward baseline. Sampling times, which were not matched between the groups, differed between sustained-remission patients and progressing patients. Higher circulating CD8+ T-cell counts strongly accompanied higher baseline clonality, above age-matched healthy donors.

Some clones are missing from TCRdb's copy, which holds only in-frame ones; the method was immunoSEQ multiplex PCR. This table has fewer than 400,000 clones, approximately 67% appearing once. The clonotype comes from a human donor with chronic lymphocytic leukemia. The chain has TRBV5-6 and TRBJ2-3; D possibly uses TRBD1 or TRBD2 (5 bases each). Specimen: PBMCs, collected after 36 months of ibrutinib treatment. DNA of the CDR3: TGTGCCAGCAGCTTGCGAATGGGACCCAGAAGCACAGATACGCAGTATTTT. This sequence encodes CASSLRMGPRSTDTQYF.